This entry features one T cell receptor (beta chain) sequence. What it binds is not known. Combining iRepertoire HTBI primers with Arm-PCR of CDR3 regions, the authors built TCR beta libraries. TCRdb fed the multiplex PCR reads into MiXCR, producing one record per CDR3 protein. The data show under 800,000 distinct CDR3 sequences, with around 17% seen just once and approximately 18% held by the top ten. J gave up 5 bases and V 2 bases, and 8 bases lay outside the gene matches. The length of the CDR3 is 16 residues. Germline V lookup: CDR1 MGHRA, CDR2 YSYEKL. The record originates from a study of regulatory T cells in long-lasting Graves disease. Study-level findings and limits: Persistent Graves' patients showed less TCR diversity than newly diagnosed patients showed.

Time point specified: newly diagnosed GD, antithyroid drugs for less than 3 months. PBMCs provided the RNA from which the TCR library was made. The same specimen was also included in a second study, on T cells in Graves' hyperthyroidism and ophthalmopathy.

The sequence came from a woman in her twenties or thirties with Graves disease. The chain is built from TRBV4-1 and TRBJ2-2; 7 bases fit TRBD1. The sequencing here drew on peripheral blood mononuclear cells (PBMCs), taken at new diagnosis, from a patient treated with antithyroid drugs. CDR3 in amino acids: CASSQRTGGQTGELFF. The CDR3 nucleotides read TGCGCCAGCAGCCAACGGACAGGAGGCCAAACCGGGGAGCTGTTTTTT.